These T cell receptor beta chains were read from a single sample in a study of vaccination effects on CD4 cells after COVID-19. Their antigens remain unidentified. Generated by immunoSEQ multiplex PCR, the TCRdb table keeps only in-frame clones and is missing some. The table shows under 45,000 clones, with 70% occurring only once. The material sequenced was CD4+ T cells from PBMCs cultured with HCoV-OC43 spike peptides, taken before COVID-19 vaccination. The source is a human donor who received a COVID-19 vaccine. The CDR3 runs from the conserved cysteine through the conserved F or W. Each record gives: clone size, D gene, J gene, V gene, CDR3 length, CDR3 protein, CDR3 DNA. The D gene is left open where the match is weak. Clone size is shown for a subset of rows, as once, few, many or a class of expanded clone.

size: .; D: .; J: TRBJ2-2; V: TRBV6-5; length: 14; CDR3: CASSYSAGAGELFF; DNA: TGTGCCAGCAGTTACTCGGCAGGCGCCGGGGAGCTGTTTTTT
size: many; D: TRBD1; J: TRBJ1-2; V: TRBV30; length: 13; CDR3: CAWKGQNNYGYTF; DNA: TGTGCCTGGAAGGGACAGAATAACTATGGCTACACCTTC
size: .; D: .; J: TRBJ1-1; V: TRBV6-6; length: 15; CDR3: CASSYLQGLNTEAFF; DNA: TGTGCCAGCAGTTACCTACAGGGCCTGAACACTGAAGCTTTCTTT
size: once; D: .; J: TRBJ1-1; V: TRBV3-1/TRBV3-2; length: 15; CDR3: CASSQKGRGVVEAFF; DNA: TGTGCCAGCAGCCAAAAGGGGAGGGGGGTGGTTGAAGCTTTCTTT
size: .; D: TRBD1; J: TRBJ1-4; V: TRBV25-1; length: 15; CDR3: CASSVGQANNEKLFF; DNA: TGTGCCAGCAGTGTAGGACAGGCTAATAATGAAAAACTGTTTTTT
size: .; D: .; J: TRBJ2-7; V: TRBV5-6; length: 14; CDR3: CASSLDGATYEQYF; DNA: TGTGCCAGCAGCTTGGACGGTGCAACCTACGAGCAGTACTTC
size: .; D: .; J: TRBJ2-5; V: TRBV5-4; length: 15; CDR3: CAGGDNGGRSETQYF; DNA: TGTGCCGGAGGGGATAATGGCGGGCGTAGCGAGACCCAGTACTTC
size: once; D: TRBD1; J: TRBJ2-2; V: TRBV29-1; length: 14; CDR3: CSVEGQGNTGELFF; DNA: TGCAGCGTTGAGGGACAGGGGAACACCGGGGAGCTGTTTTTT
size: .; D: .; J: TRBJ1-2; V: TRBV20-1; length: 10; CDR3: CSAAGDGYTF; DNA: TGCAGTGCGGCCGGTGACGGCTACACCTTC
size: .; D: TRBD1; J: TRBJ1-1; V: TRBV7-2; length: 15; CDR3: CASSWDRVMNTEAFF; DNA: TGTGCCAGCAGCTGGGACAGGGTGATGAACACTGAAGCTTTCTTT
size: .; D: TRBD2; J: TRBJ2-7; V: TRBV20-1; length: 15; CDR3: CSASIPGLADNEQYF; DNA: TGCAGTGCTAGTATCCCGGGACTAGCGGATAACGAGCAGTACTTC
size: .; D: .; J: TRBJ1-1; V: TRBV9; length: 13; CDR3: CASSVLGYTEAFF; DNA: TGTGCCAGCAGCGTACTGGGCTACACTGAAGCTTTCTTT
size: .; D: TRBD1; J: TRBJ2-2; V: TRBV19; length: 15; CDR3: CASSSRQGNTGELFF; DNA: TGTGCCAGTAGTAGTAGACAGGGGAACACCGGGGAGCTGTTTTTT
size: .; D: .; J: TRBJ2-5; V: TRBV7-7; length: 13; CDR3: CASSSDRQETQYF; DNA: TGTGCTAGCAGCTCCGACAGGCAAGAGACCCAGTACTTC
size: .; D: TRBD2; J: TRBJ2-7; V: TRBV5-4; length: 16; CDR3: CASSLGAGGPTYEQYF; DNA: TGTGCCAGCAGCTTGGGAGCGGGAGGGCCGACCTACGAGCAGTACTTC